Listed here are 32 T cell receptor beta chains from one sample, sequenced in a study of cytomegalovirus exposure and HLA in healthy donors. TCRdb's copy holds only in-frame clones and misses some; the assay was immunoSEQ multiplex PCR. This sample yields about 120,000 clones, of which about 90% are seen a single time; around 1.9% belongs to the top ten. Sequencing used PBMCs. These receptors were obtained from a woman under 30 in good health and CMV-seronegative.

CDR3 sequence reads: CASSIVAGGQLNQPQHF. CDR3 bases: TGTGCCAGTAGTATAGTTGCTGGGGGACAGTTAAATCAGCCCCAGCATTTT. V usage is TRBV19 and J usage is TRBJ1-5; 7 bases are a match to TRBD1. Trimming took 1 base from V and 4 from J; bases not matched to a gene: 10. This CDR3 has 17 residues. CDR1 LNHDA and CDR2 SQIVND come from the germline V gene (reference sequence).

The chain recombines TRBV6-1 with TRBJ2-7, with D hard to call. The ends were cut back, 6 bases at V and 0 bases at J, with 6 bases in the middle. The CDR3 runs to 12 residues. The germline V gene encodes CDR1 MNHNS and CDR2 SASEGT. This chain's CDR3 is CASRRSSYEQYF. DNA of the CDR3: TGTGCCAGCAGGAGGAGCTCCTACGAGCAGTACTTC.

The genes are TRBV6-6 and TRBJ2-7, with a possible D match to TRBD1 (6 bases). The V end was cut by 8 bases, the J end by 4 bases, with 15 bases between. The germline CDR1 and CDR2 sequences are MNHNY and SVGAGI (reference sequence). CDR3 length: 13 residues. CDR3 sequence: CASRGPGQYEQYF. The CDR3 nucleotides are TGTGCCAGCCGGGGCCCGGGACAATACGAGCAGTACTTC.

The chain employs TRBV19 and TRBJ1-2; D is ambiguous. Germline V CDR1 and CDR2: LNHDA, SQIVND (reference sequence). V lost 3 bases, J lost 3 bases, and 11 bases lay in between. The CDR3 covers 14 residues. The CDR3 loop reads CASSIRLSDYGYTF. The CDR3 nucleotides read TGTGCCAGTAGTATTCGGCTTAGCGACTATGGCTACACCTTC.

This chain uses TRBV6-1 with TRBJ2-3, with D perhaps TRBD2 (6 bases). Trimming left V 5 bases short and J 4 bases short, with 10 bases between. The CDR3 has 13 residues. Germline-derived CDR1 and CDR2 are MNHNS and SASEGT. CDR3 loop: CASSWTIADTQYF. CDR3 coding DNA: TGTGCCAGCAGTTGGACTATTGCAGATACGCAGTATTTT.

The table lists this clone with a count of one. V usage is TRBV11-3 and J usage is TRBJ2-7, with 12 bases that match TRBD2. This CDR3 spans 16 amino acids. V shed 4 bases and J 6 bases; nucleotides not matched to a gene: 10. Germline lookup yields CDR1 SGHNT and CDR2 YENEEA. The CDR3: CASSSRLAGDTLEQYF. CDR3 coding DNA: TGTGCCAGCAGCTCCCGACTAGCGGGAGATACCCTCGAGCAGTACTTC.

This chain joins TRBV13 and TRBJ2-5, with D possibly matching TRBD2 (6 bases). Germline-derived CDR1 and CDR2 are PRHDT and FYEKMQ (reference sequence). The CDR3 contains 15 residues. Trimming removed 4 bases at V and 4 bases at J, with 16 bases between. This CDR3 is CASSWSPGDRETQYF. As DNA, the CDR3 is TGTGCCAGCAGCTGGAGCCCGGGGGACCGAGAGACCCAGTACTTC. The full variable domain, its missing parts supplied by reference TRBV13 and TRBJ2-5, is AAGVIQSPRHLIKEKRETATLKCYPIPRHDTVYWYQQGPGQDPQFLISFYEKMQSDKGSIPDRFSAQQFSDYHSELNMSSLELGDSALYFCASSWSPGDRETQYFGPGTRLLVL.

The rearrangement links TRBV7-8 to TRBJ2-7; D may be TRBD1 (6 bases). The germline V and J ends were trimmed by 5 bases and 7 bases, with 15 bases remaining between them. The CDR3 consists of 13 residues. Germline lookup yields CDR1 SGHVS and CDR2 FQNEAQ. The CDR3 DNA is TGTGCCAGCAGCCCGCAACAGGGTCGTGAGCAGTACTTC. Its translation is CASSPQQGREQYF. The variable domain in full, completed from reference TRBV7-8 and TRBJ2-7, reads GAGVSQSPRYKVAKRGQDVALRCDPISGHVSLFWYQQALGQGPEFLTYFQNEAQLDKSGLPSDRFFAERPEGSVSTLKIQRTQQEDSAVYLCASSPQQGREQYFGPGTRLTVT.

The chain joins TRBV5-1 to TRBJ1-2; 7 bases are a match to TRBD1. V trimming: 4 bases; J trimming: 5 bases; junction bases outside the gene matches: 5. Germline lookup yields CDR1 SGHRS and CDR2 YFSETQ. The CDR3 loop spans 13 amino acids. CDR3 nucleotide sequence: TGCGCCAGCAGCCGAGGGGGCATTTATGGCTACACCTTC. It translates to CASSRGGIYGYTF.

J is TRBJ1-4 and V is TRBV13, with D perhaps matching TRBD1 (5 bases). CDR1 and CDR2 from the germline V gene are PRHDT and FYEKMQ (reference sequence). V lost 3 bases to trimming and J lost 6 bases, with 11 bases between them. The CDR3 has 14 amino acids. The CDR3 sequence: CASSLFWGDEKLFF. In DNA, the CDR3 is TGTGCCAGCAGCTTGTTCTGGGGGGATGAAAAACTGTTTTTT.

The CDR3 DNA reads TGTGCCAGCAGTCGGACCGGGACAGGGGTGTACGAGCAGTACTTC. It codes for CASSRTGTGVYEQYF. This rearrangement joins TRBV28 to TRBJ2-7; 10 positions agree with TRBD1. The CDR3 spans 15 residues. The V segment lost 5 bases and the J segment 4 bases; nucleotides outside the gene matches: 8. CDR1 is MDHEN and CDR2 is SYDVKM in the germline V gene. The complete variable domain, with remaining parts taken from reference TRBV28 and TRBJ2-7, reads DVKVTQSSRYLVKRTGEKVFLECVQDMDHENMFWYRQDPGLGLRLIYFSYDVKMKEKGDIPEGYSVSREKKERFSLILESASTNQTSMYLCASSRTGTGVYEQYFGPGTRLTVT.

The chain carries TRBV6-1 and TRBJ2-3; TRBD2 matches at 9 bases. The germline V gene has CDR1 MNHNS and CDR2 SASEGT. V lost 2 bases, J lost 4 bases, and 4 bases stayed unmatched. The CDR3 is 15 amino acids. Written as DNA, the CDR3 is TGTGCCAGCAGTGAAACTAGCGGGTCGTCAGATACGCAGTATTTT. It encodes CASSETSGSSDTQYF.

About this clone: This sample also contains other DNA sequences that code for the same CDR3. The chain is built from TRBV5-4 and TRBJ2-7, with TRBD1 matching 8 bases. Germline V gene lookup returns CDR1 SGHNT and CDR2 YYREEE (reference sequence). This CDR3 contains 14 residues. V lost 4 bases to trimming and J lost 1 base; unmatched junction nucleotides: 4. CDR3 sequence reads: CASSPGGRSYEQYF. Written as DNA, the CDR3 is TGTGCCAGCAGCCCAGGGGGCAGATCCTACGAGCAGTACTTC.

This clone was observed a few times. The chain employs TRBV19 and TRBJ1-2, with D possibly matching TRBD1 (5 bases). Trimming cost V 3 bases and J 5 bases, with 16 bases left between them. The CDR3 is 15 amino acids. Germline values: CDR1 LNHDA, CDR2 SQIVND (reference sequence). The CDR3 is CASSMGGALTYGYTF. DNA for the CDR3: TGTGCCAGTAGTATGGGAGGGGCGCTTACGTATGGCTACACCTTC.

The V and J genes are TRBV7-3 and TRBJ2-1; D is possibly TRBD1 (6 bases). Germline V gene data show CDR1 as SGHTA and CDR2 as FQGTGA. The length of the CDR3 is 15 residues. V dropped 3 bases and J dropped 3 bases, with 12 bases sitting between them. The CDR3 region has the DNA TGTGCCAGCAGCTTTGCCAAGACAGGCTACAATGAGCAGTTCTTC. Its protein product is CASSFAKTGYNEQFF.

V is TRBV6-1 and J is TRBJ2-1, with D tentatively TRBD1 (5 bases). CDR3 length: 15 residues. In germline, CDR1 is MNHNS, CDR2 SASEGT. Trimming removed 1 base from V and 10 bases from J, with 17 bases in between. For the CDR3, the DNA is TGTGCCAGCAGTGAAGTTGGACAAGCCAACGTGGAGCAGTTCTTC. It codes for CASSEVGQANVEQFF.

V is TRBV19 and J is TRBJ1-1; weak D call: TRBD1 (5 bases). The ends were cut back, 7 bases at V and 5 bases at J, with 14 bases in the middle. The CDR3 contains 13 residues. Germline CDR1 and CDR2: LNHDA and SQIVND (reference sequence). The DNA for the CDR3 is TGTGCCAGTACCCTCAACGGGGGGACTGAAGCTTTCTTT. This codes for CASTLNGGTEAFF.

As regards this clone: One end of the junction fails to match germline, which may point to a read error. The J gene is TRBJ1-1, the V gene TRBV10-1; no definite D call. Per germline, CDR1 WNHNN and CDR2 SYGVQD (reference sequence). This CDR3 comprises 11 residues. The CDR3 bases are TGCGCCAGCAGCGAATTGCCCCGGCGGAACTTT. It yields the protein CASSELPRRNF.

The chain uses TRBV25-1 and TRBJ2-7; 12 bases line up with TRBD1. Germline V gene sequence: CDR1 MGHDK, CDR2 SYGVNS. Germline trimming cut 3 bases from V and 7 bases from J; bases unmatched to any gene: 13. The CDR3 is 17 amino acids. CDR3 amino acids: CASSDPTKGDRGREQYF. In nucleotides, the CDR3 is TGTGCCAGCAGTGATCCAACCAAGGGGGACAGGGGGCGGGAGCAGTACTTC.

This clone has just one count. The chain recombines TRBV18 with TRBJ2-1; possibly TRBD2 for D (5 bases). Germline assignment: CDR1 KGHSH and CDR2 LQKENI. Trimming shortened V by 6 bases and J by 4 bases, and 22 bases separated the two germline ends. CDR3 length: 17 residues. The CDR3 DNA sequence: TGTGCCAGCTCCTGGACGCCCGGGGTAAAGATTTACAATGAGCAGTTCTTC. Amino acid sequence: CASSWTPGVKIYNEQFF.

This sequence joins TRBV11-2 and TRBJ2-1; 12 bases are shared with TRBD2. V dropped 5 bases and J dropped 6; count of bases not matched to a gene: 11. CDR1 and CDR2 from the germline V gene are SGHAT and FQNNGV. The CDR3 runs 17 residues. In DNA form, the CDR3 reads TGTGCCAGCAGCACGACCCCTAGCGGGGGGGCCTCCAATGAGCAGTTCTTC. Protein product: CASSTTPSGGASNEQFF.

Of note for this clone: Other nucleotide sequences from this sample produce the same CDR3. The chain couples TRBV28 to TRBJ2-7; D remains ambiguous. Per germline, CDR1 MDHEN and CDR2 SYDVKM. The V end was cut by 1 base, the J end by 2 bases, with 6 bases between. CDR3 size: 13 residues. The CDR3 loop is CASSLSGAYEQYF. CDR3 DNA: TGTGCCAGCAGTTTATCGGGTGCCTACGAGCAGTACTTC.

The chain uses TRBV13 and TRBJ1-2, with D unresolved. This CDR3 has 15 amino acids. CDR1 PRHDT and CDR2 FYEKMQ come from the germline V gene (reference sequence). V lost 6 bases and J 5 bases, leaving 19 bases between the germline ends. CDR3 sequence: CASSSPGATPYGYTF. The CDR3 nucleotides read TGTGCCAGCAGTTCTCCGGGAGCCACCCCTTATGGCTACACCTTC.

This chain connects TRBV10-2 to TRBJ2-1; 8 bases fit TRBD2. The CDR3 totals 16 residues. The germline V gene has CDR1 WSHSY and CDR2 SAAADI. V lost 1 base, J lost 5 bases, and 7 bases stayed unmatched. The DNA for the CDR3 is TGCGCCAGCAGTGAGTACGGGGGGGGGACCAACAATGAGCAGTTCTTC. Amino acid sequence: CASSEYGGGTNNEQFF.

This chain links TRBV6-5 with TRBJ2-1; 9 bases line up with TRBD1. The CDR3 length is 15 residues. CDR1 is MNHEY, CDR2 SVGAGI, per germline. The junction had 9 bases not matched to a gene; V was cut back by 5 bases and J by 7 bases. CDR3 DNA: TGTGCCAGCAGTCGCGGGACAGGGAGCGGGAATGAGCAGTTCTTC. Translating it yields CASSRGTGSGNEQFF.

The V and J genes are TRBV28 and TRBJ1-2; D may be TRBD1 (5 bases). V shed 7 bases and J shed 1 base, with 10 bases lying between them. There are 13 residues in the CDR3. The germline gives CDR1 MDHEN, CDR2 SYDVKM. The CDR3 protein is CASNVGVNYGYTF. CDR3 nucleotide sequence: TGTGCCAGCAACGTAGGGGTTAACTATGGCTACACCTTC.

The rearrangement links TRBV10-1 to TRBJ1-6, with a weak D call TRBD1 (6 bases). Per the germline V gene, CDR1 is WNHNN and CDR2 is SYGVQD (reference sequence). Trimming removed 3 bases from V and 7 bases from J, with 10 bases in between. CDR3 length: 14 residues. The CDR3 region has the DNA TGCGCCAGCAGTGAACAGGGAAAAAATTCACCCCTCCACTTT. Protein: CASSEQGKNSPLHF.

This clone has a handful of counts. The V call is TRBV14, the J call TRBJ2-1, with D hard to call. The V gene's germline CDR1 is SGHDN and CDR2 FVKESK. This CDR3 is built from 13 residues. V lost 1 base, J lost 7 bases, and 8 bases lay in between. CDR3 in amino acids: CASSQGPPNEQFF. The DNA for the CDR3 is TGTGCCAGCAGCCAAGGGCCACCGAATGAGCAGTTCTTC.

The chain links TRBV29-1 to TRBJ1-1, with TRBD1 matching 8 bases. Germline CDR1 is SQVTM and CDR2 is ANQGSEA. The CDR3 has 13 residues. V shed 5 bases, J shed 0 bases, and the junction held 2 bases outside the gene matches. The CDR3 DNA is TGCAGCGTTCCGGGACAGGTGAACACTGAAGCTTTCTTT. Protein sequence: CSVPGQVNTEAFF.

V gene TRBV19 combines with J gene TRBJ2-7; a possible D gene is TRBD1 (5 bases). Deletions cut 4 bases from V and 10 bases from J, with 14 bases between. The CDR3 contains 12 residues. Germline CDR1 reads LNHDA; CDR2 reads SQIVND (reference sequence). The CDR3 reads CASSTHRQPQYF. CDR3 DNA: TGTGCCAGTAGTACTCACCGACAGCCCCAGTACTTC. Supplemented by reference TRBV19 and TRBJ2-7, the full variable domain reads DGGITQSPKYLFRKEGQNVTLSCEQNLNHDAMYWYRQDPGQGLRLIYYSQIVNDFQKGDIAEGYSVSREKKESFPLTVTSAQKNPTAFYLCASSTHRQPQYFGPGTRLTVT.

CDR3 coding DNA: TGTGCCAGCAGCTTAGCCGGGAGCTCCTACAATGAGCAGTTCTTC. Its translation is CASSLAGSSYNEQFF. The chain links TRBV11-3 to TRBJ2-1; tentatively, D is TRBD2 (6 bases). Trimming removed 1 base at V and 0 bases at J, with 7 bases between. CDR3 length: 15 amino acids. Germline V gene sequence: CDR1 SGHNT, CDR2 YENEEA.

The table lists this clone with a count of one. The chain is built from TRBV9 and TRBJ1-1; possible D gene TRBD1, 5 bases. The germline CDR1 and CDR2 sequences are SGDLS and YYNGEE. Trimming left V 0 bases short and J 3 bases short, with 9 bases between. CDR3 length equals 14 residues. CDR3 coding DNA: TGTGCCAGCAGCGTAGCCAGGGCTGACACTGAAGCTTTCTTT. It encodes CASSVARADTEAFF.